The 23 T cell receptor beta chains presented below share a single source sample, sequenced in a study of T cells in Graves' hyperthyroidism and ophthalmopathy. What was amplified from RNA transcripts were TCR beta CDR3 regions. When the TCR CDR3 underwent first-round RT-PCR, the HTBI primer set was used. MiXCR, run by TCRdb on the multiplex PCR reads, gives a single entry per CDR3 protein. The sample includes roughly 500,000 distinct CDR3 sequences, over 35% of them seen just once. Source material: peripheral blood or thyroid tissue (not recorded which). The receptors shown here come from an adult woman with Graves' disease, either hyperthyroidism or ophthalmopathy (not recorded which).

This clonotype was recorded a few times. The junction differs from germline at one of its ends, possibly a read error. The CDR3 bases are TGCGCCAGCAGGACAGGGTTTGGGGCCAATGTCCTGACTTTC. Residues: CASRTGFGANVLTF. V and J are TRBV5-1 and TRBJ2-6; TRBD1 matches at 7 bases. Germline CDR1 reads SGHRS; CDR2 reads YFSETQ. The CDR3 is 14 amino acids.

This clonotype was seen many times. This rearrangement joins TRBV20-1 to TRBJ1-2; no reliable D call. Germline assignment: CDR1 DFQATT and CDR2 SNEGSKA (reference sequence). V was trimmed by 6 bases and J by 10 bases, leaving 15 bases between them. There are 11 residues in the CDR3. This CDR3 reads CSAPTLGDYTF. The CDR3 DNA sequence: TGCAGTGCCCCAACGTTGGGTGACTACACCTTC.

This clonotype was picked up many times. The chain couples TRBV7-6 to TRBJ2-7; maybe TRBD2 (7 bases). The CDR3 is 13 residues long. Trimming stripped 5 bases from V and 7 bases from J, with 15 bases between. Germline CDR1 SGHVS, CDR2 FNYEAQ. The CDR3: CASSTQGGGEQYF. As DNA, the CDR3 is TGTGCCAGCAGCACACAAGGGGGGGGAGAGCAGTACTTC.

A few counts support this clonotype. The chain recombines TRBV7-6 with TRBJ1-2; D gene ambiguous. The CDR3 is made up of 16 amino acids. The ends were cut back, 1 base at V and 0 bases at J, with 12 bases in the middle. CDR1 and CDR2 from the germline V gene are SGHVS and FNYEAQ. CDR3 coding DNA: TGTGCCAGCAGCTTAGGGCAATTATTAGCTAACTATGGCTACACCTTC. As protein: CASSLGQLLANYGYTF.

This chain joins TRBV19 and TRBJ1-1; possible D gene TRBD1, 5 bases. The CDR3 runs to 14 residues. The germline V gene encodes CDR1 LNHDA and CDR2 SQIVND (reference sequence). V was shortened by 4 bases and J by 0 bases, with 9 bases between the two germline ends. The CDR3 DNA reads TGTGCCAGTAGTACCCCGACAGTGAACACTGAAGCTTTCTTT. The encoded protein is CASSTPTVNTEAFF.

This clonotype was counted at least ten times. V and J are TRBV7-3 and TRBJ1-3; no reliable D call. The CDR3 is 15 amino acids. With 1 base removed from V and 0 bases from J, the gap between germline ends came to 7 bases. Germline V gene lookup returns CDR1 SGHTA and CDR2 FQGTGA. In nucleotides, the CDR3 is TGTGCCAGCAGCTTAAACAGCGGCTCTGGAAACACCATATATTTT. Its protein product is CASSLNSGSGNTIYF. The entire variable domain, with the rest obtained from reference TRBV7-3 and TRBJ1-3, is as follows: GAGVSQTPSNKVTEKGKYVELRCDPISGHTALYWYRQSLGQGPEFLIYFQGTGAADDSGLPNDRFFAVRPEGSVSTLKIQRTERGDSAVYLCASSLNSGSGNTIYFGEGSWLTVV.

This chain uses TRBV11-2 with TRBJ1-1; tentatively, D is TRBD1 (5 bases). Between the trimmed V and J ends, which lost 6 bases and 0 bases, there was a span of 17 bases. Germline V gives CDR1 SGHAT, CDR2 FQNNGV. The CDR3 is made up of 16 amino acids. CDR3 bases: TGTGCCAGCAGACAAAGACAGAGACTCATGAACACTGAAGCTTTCTTT. Its protein is CASRQRQRLMNTEAFF.

For the CDR3, the DNA is TGTGCCAGCAGCTTCGGTAGATTCGCTCAGCCCCAGCATTTT. Encoded protein: CASSFGRFAQPQHF. The V and J genes are TRBV7-8 and TRBJ1-5, with D unclear. Germline CDR1 SGHVS, CDR2 FQNEAQ. V shed 3 bases and J shed 6 bases, with 12 bases lying between them. This CDR3 spans 14 amino acids.

This sequence joins TRBV20-1 and TRBJ1-5; D gene unclear. V was cut by 3 bases and J by 0 bases, with 9 bases left in between. Germline assignment: CDR1 DFQATT and CDR2 SNEGSKA (reference sequence). This CDR3 has 14 residues. CDR3 DNA: TGCAGTGCTAGGTACAGCTATAGCAATCAGCCCCAGCATTTT. This gives the protein CSARYSYSNQPQHF.

In this sample, this clonotype turned up many times. This chain connects TRBV7-2 to TRBJ2-2; either TRBD1 or TRBD2 may fit D (5 bases each). The germline gives CDR1 SGHTA, CDR2 FQGNSA. With 3 bases removed from V and 6 bases from J, the gap between germline ends came to 11 bases. There are 14 residues in the CDR3. The CDR3 loop is CASSFSGSPGELFF. The DNA for the CDR3 is TGTGCCAGCAGCTTCTCAGGGAGTCCCGGGGAGCTGTTTTTT.

The rearrangement uses TRBV29-1 and TRBJ2-6, with a tentative D call TRBD2 (5 bases). The CDR3 spans 15 residues. With 4 bases removed from V and 1 base from J, the gap between germline ends came to 11 bases. Germline-derived CDR1 and CDR2 are SQVTM and ANQGSEA. The CDR3 DNA reads TGCAGCGTTGGTATTGGCGGGTCTGGGGCCAACGTCCTGACTTTC. Translated: CSVGIGGSGANVLTF.

This clonotype was counted many times. V and J are TRBV5-1 and TRBJ2-7, with 7 bases matching TRBD2. CDR3 size: 15 residues. Germline V gene data show CDR1 as SGHRS and CDR2 as YFSETQ. V was pared by 1 base and J by 0 bases, with 4 bases of the junction left unmatched. DNA of the CDR3: TGCGCCAGCAGCTTGAGGTCTAGCGGCTCCTACGAGCAGTACTTC. Translation gives CASSLRSSGSYEQYF.

This chain uses TRBV10-3 with TRBJ1-5; unclear D gene. Trimming removed 4 bases from V and 11 bases from J, with 15 bases in between. The CDR3 length is 13 residues. Germline lookup yields CDR1 ENHRY and CDR2 SYGVKD. In nucleotides, the CDR3 is TGTGCCATCAGTGGGCCCACGGGAGAGACCCAGCATTTT. Protein sequence: CAISGPTGETQHF.

V usage is TRBV10-3 and J usage is TRBJ2-5; 7 positions agree with TRBD2. Looked up from germline, CDR1 is ENHRY and CDR2 is SYGVKD. The ends lost 3 bases at V and 5 bases at J; junction bases unmatched: 9. The CDR3 sequence is 15 residues long. CDR3 sequence reads: CAISDHTSVGETQYF. The CDR3 bases are TGTGCCATCAGTGACCATACTAGCGTAGGTGAGACCCAGTACTTC.

This clonotype was seen at least ten times. The rearrangement links TRBV20-1 to TRBJ2-5, with D hard to call. Germline CDR1 is DFQATT and CDR2 is SNEGSKA (reference sequence). The CDR3 sequence is 14 residues long. V was cut by 0 bases and J by 1 base, with 9 bases left in between. The CDR3 DNA follows: TGCAGTGCTAGAGAAGTTAGCCTCCAAGAGACCCAGTACTTC. Protein: CSAREVSLQETQYF.

This clonotype was counted at least ten times. The chain recombines TRBV5-6 with TRBJ2-7, with TRBD2 identical over 15 bases. The CDR3 loop spans 17 amino acids. J lost 3 bases, V lost 3 bases, and 7 bases had no gene match. Germline values: CDR1 SGHDT, CDR2 YYEEEE. CDR3 nucleotide sequence: TGTGCCAGCAGCTCCCCGGGACTAGCGGGGGGCGTCTACGAGCAGTACTTC. This codes for CASSSPGLAGGVYEQYF.

The chain employs TRBV24-1 and TRBJ2-5; the D gene is possibly TRBD1 (6 bases). Between the trimmed V and J ends, which lost 1 base and 1 base, there was a span of 15 bases. The CDR3 spans 17 residues. The germline CDR1 and CDR2 sequences are KGHDR and SFDVKD. CDR3 residues: CATSDFRQGSSQETQYF. In DNA form, the CDR3 reads TGTGCCACCAGTGATTTTCGGCAGGGGTCATCCCAAGAGACCCAGTACTTC.

In this sample, this clonotype turned up many times. The V gene is TRBV19, the J gene TRBJ1-2; TRBD1 aligns across 8 bases. The CDR3 runs to 16 residues. Germline CDR1 LNHDA, CDR2 SQIVND (reference sequence). V was clipped by 5 bases and J by 7 bases; unmatched bases: 15. The CDR3, as DNA: TGTGCCAGTAGTCCGAGTGAGCGGGACAGGTCCTTTGGCTACACCTTC. Amino acids: CASSPSERDRSFGYTF. Based on the CDR3 plus reference TRBV19 and TRBJ1-2, the full variable domain is DGGITQSPKYLFRKEGQNVTLSCEQNLNHDAMYWYRQDPGQGLRLIYYSQIVNDFQKGDIAEGYSVSREKKESFPLTVTSAQKNPTAFYLCASSPSERDRSFGYTFGSGTRLTVV.

With regard to this clonotype: This could be a read error, since a much larger clone is one nucleotide away. The chain employs TRBV10-3 and TRBJ1-5; 7 bases match TRBD2. The end of the DNA aligns better with TRBJ2-3, so the J call may be wrong. The CDR3 covers 16 residues. Per germline, CDR1 ENHRY and CDR2 SYGVKD. The CDR3 sequence: CAISEDGREWSDMQYF. The CDR3 DNA reads as TGTGCCATCAGTGAGGATGGGCGGGAGTGGTCAGATATGCAGTATTTT.

The J gene is TRBJ2-5, the V gene TRBV15; 7 nucleotides match TRBD1. There are 14 residues in the CDR3. CDR1 is LNHNV and CDR2 is YYDKDF in the germline V gene (reference sequence). The V gene end was trimmed by 3 bases and the J gene end by 4 bases; junction bases not matched to a gene: 5. The CDR3 protein is CATSRDRQGETQYF. The CDR3 bases are TGTGCCACCAGCAGGGACAGGCAAGGAGAGACCCAGTACTTC.

V and J are TRBV7-8 and TRBJ1-5, with 8 bases lining up with TRBD1. After removal of 5 bases from V and 0 bases from J, the junction contained 3 bases not matched to a gene. The germline V gene has CDR1 SGHVS and CDR2 FQNEAQ. CDR3 size: 15 residues. The CDR3 DNA sequence: TGTGCCAGCAGCCTGGACAGGGCTAGCAATCAGCCCCAGCATTTT. Protein sequence: CASSLDRASNQPQHF.

The V and J genes are TRBV9 and TRBJ1-2; D gene uncertain. The CDR3 consists of 17 residues. The V end was cut by 0 bases, the J end by 2 bases, with 17 bases between. The germline gives CDR1 SGDLS, CDR2 YYNGEE. Written as DNA, the CDR3 is TGTGCCAGCAGCGTAGAAGTGACGCGCTCTGGGAACTATGGCTACACCTTC. Translated: CASSVEVTRSGNYGYTF.

This clonotype was observed at least ten times. The rearrangement links TRBV11-2 to TRBJ1-6; possibly TRBD1 for D (6 bases). The CDR3 length is 14 residues. Deletions cut 5 bases from V and 8 bases from J, with 13 bases between. CDR1 SGHAT and CDR2 FQNNGV come from the germline V gene. This chain's CDR3 is CASSPRTDYSPLHF. CDR3 DNA sequence: TGTGCCAGCAGCCCGAGGACAGATTATTCACCCCTCCACTTT. The whole variable domain, filled in from reference TRBV11-2 and TRBJ1-6, reads EAGVAQSPRYKIIEKRQSVAFWCNPISGHATLYWYQQILGQGPKLLIQFQNNGVVDDSQLPKDRFSAERLKGVDSTLKIQPAKLEDSAVYLCASSPRTDYSPLHFGNGTRLTVT.